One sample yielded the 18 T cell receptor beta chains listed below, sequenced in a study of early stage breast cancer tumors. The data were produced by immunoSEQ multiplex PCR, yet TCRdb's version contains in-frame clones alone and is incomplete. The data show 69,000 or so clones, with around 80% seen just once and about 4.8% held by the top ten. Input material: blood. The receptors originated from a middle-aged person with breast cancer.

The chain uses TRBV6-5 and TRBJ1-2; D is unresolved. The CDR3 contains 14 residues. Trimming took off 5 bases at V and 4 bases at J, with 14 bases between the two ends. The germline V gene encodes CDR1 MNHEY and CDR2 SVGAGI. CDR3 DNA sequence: TGTGCCAGCAGTCCAATCTATGGGCCCTATGGCTACACCTTC. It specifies CASSPIYGPYGYTF.

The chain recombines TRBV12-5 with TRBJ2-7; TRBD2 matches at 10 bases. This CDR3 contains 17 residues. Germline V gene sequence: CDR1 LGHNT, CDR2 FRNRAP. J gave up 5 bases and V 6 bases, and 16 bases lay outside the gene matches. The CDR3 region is CASGPYRGLAGGDEQYF. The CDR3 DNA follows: TGTGCTAGTGGGCCTTACCGCGGATTAGCGGGAGGTGACGAGCAGTACTTC.

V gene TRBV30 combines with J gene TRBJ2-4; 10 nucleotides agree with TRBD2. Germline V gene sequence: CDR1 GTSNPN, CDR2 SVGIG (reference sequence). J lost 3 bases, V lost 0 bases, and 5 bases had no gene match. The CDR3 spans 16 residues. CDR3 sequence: CAWSVRLAGDKNIQYF. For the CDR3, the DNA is TGTGCCTGGAGTGTAAGGCTAGCGGGAGACAAAAACATTCAGTACTTC. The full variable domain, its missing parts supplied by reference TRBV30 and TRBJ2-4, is SQTIHQWPATLVQPVGSPLSLECTVEGTSNPNLYWYRQAAGRGLQLLFYSVGIGQISSEVPQNLSASRPQDRQFILSSKKLLLSDSGFYLCAWSVRLAGDKNIQYFGAGTRLSVL.

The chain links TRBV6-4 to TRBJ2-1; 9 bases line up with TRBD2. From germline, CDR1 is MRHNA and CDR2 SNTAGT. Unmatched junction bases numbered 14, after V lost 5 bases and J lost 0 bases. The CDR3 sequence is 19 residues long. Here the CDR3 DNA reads TGTGCCAGCAGTCTTACATCCTTAGCGGGAGTCCTCTCCTACAATGAGCAGTTCTTC. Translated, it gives CASSLTSLAGVLSYNEQFF.

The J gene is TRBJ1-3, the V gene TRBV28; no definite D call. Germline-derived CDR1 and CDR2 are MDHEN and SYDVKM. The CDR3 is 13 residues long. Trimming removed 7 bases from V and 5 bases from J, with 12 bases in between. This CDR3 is CASTYTPRNTIYF. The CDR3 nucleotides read TGTGCCAGCACCTACACGCCCAGAAACACCATATATTTT.

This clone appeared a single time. The CDR3 sequence is CASSLGLARHNEQFF. The CDR3 DNA follows: TGTGCCAGCAGCTTGGGGCTAGCGAGACACAATGAGCAGTTCTTC. The chain links TRBV5-5 to TRBJ2-1; weak D call: TRBD2 (6 bases). In germline, CDR1 is SGHKS, CDR2 YYEKEE (reference sequence). The CDR3 runs to 15 residues. With 0 bases removed from V and 5 bases from J, the gap between germline ends came to 12 bases.

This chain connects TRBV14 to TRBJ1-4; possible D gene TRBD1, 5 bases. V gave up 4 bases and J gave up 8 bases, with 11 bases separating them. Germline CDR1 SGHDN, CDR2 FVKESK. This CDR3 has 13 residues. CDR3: CASSRTWGEKLFF. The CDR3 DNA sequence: TGTGCCAGCAGCCGCACTTGGGGGGAAAAACTGTTTTTT. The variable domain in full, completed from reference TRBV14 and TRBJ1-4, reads EAGVTQFPSHSVIEKGQTVTLRCDPISGHDNLYWYRRVMGKEIKFLLHFVKESKQDESGMPNNRFLAERTGGTYSTLKVQPAELEDSGVYFCASSRTWGEKLFFGSGTQLSVL.

CDR3 protein: CASSARAGEQYF. CDR3 bases: TGTGCCAGCAGCGCCCGAGCGGGCGAGCAGTACTTC. The rearrangement joins TRBV5-6 to TRBJ2-7; maybe TRBD2 (6 bases). The CDR3 contains 12 residues. V lost 4 bases and J 6 bases, leaving 11 bases between the germline ends. In germline, CDR1 is SGHDT, CDR2 YYEEEE.

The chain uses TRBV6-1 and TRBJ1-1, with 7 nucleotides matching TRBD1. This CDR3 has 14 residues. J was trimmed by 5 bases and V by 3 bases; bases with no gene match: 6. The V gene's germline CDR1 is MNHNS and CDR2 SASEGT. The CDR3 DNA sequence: TGTGCCAGCAGTGATTCGCAGGGGGGAACTGAAGCTTTCTTT. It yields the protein CASSDSQGGTEAFF.

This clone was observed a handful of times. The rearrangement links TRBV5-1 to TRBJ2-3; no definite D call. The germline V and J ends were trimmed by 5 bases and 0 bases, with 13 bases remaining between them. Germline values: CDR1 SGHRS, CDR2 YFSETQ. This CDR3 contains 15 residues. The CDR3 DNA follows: TGCGCCAGCAGGCTGGGGTCAGTGAGCACAGATACGCAGTATTTT. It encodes CASRLGSVSTDTQYF. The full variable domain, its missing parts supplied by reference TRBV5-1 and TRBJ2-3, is KAGVTQTPRYLIKTRGQQVTLSCSPISGHRSVSWYQQTPGQGLQFLFEYFSETQRNKGNFPGRFSGRQFSNSRSEMNVSTLELGDSALYLCASRLGSVSTDTQYFGPGTRLTVL.

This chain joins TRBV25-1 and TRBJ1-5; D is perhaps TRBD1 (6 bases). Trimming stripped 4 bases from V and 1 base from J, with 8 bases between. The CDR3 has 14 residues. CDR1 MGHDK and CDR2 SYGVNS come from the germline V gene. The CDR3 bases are TGTGCCAGCAGTGGGGACACCAGCAATCAGCCCCAGCATTTT. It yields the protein CASSGDTSNQPQHF.

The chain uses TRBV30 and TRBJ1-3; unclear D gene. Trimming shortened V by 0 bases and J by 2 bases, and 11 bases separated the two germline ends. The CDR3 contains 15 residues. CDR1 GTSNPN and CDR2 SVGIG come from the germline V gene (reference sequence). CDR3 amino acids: CAWSVVGIPGNTIYF. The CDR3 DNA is TGTGCCTGGAGTGTCGTAGGGATCCCTGGAAACACCATATATTTT. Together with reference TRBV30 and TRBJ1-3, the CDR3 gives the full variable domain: SQTIHQWPATLVQPVGSPLSLECTVEGTSNPNLYWYRQAAGRGLQLLFYSVGIGQISSEVPQNLSASRPQDRQFILSSKKLLLSDSGFYLCAWSVVGIPGNTIYFGEGSWLTVV.

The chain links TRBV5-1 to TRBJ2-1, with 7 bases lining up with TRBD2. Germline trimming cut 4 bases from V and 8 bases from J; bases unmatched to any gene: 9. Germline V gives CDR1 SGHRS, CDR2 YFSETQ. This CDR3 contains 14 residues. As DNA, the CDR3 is TGCGCCAGCAGCCCGGGGGGAGGGGAAGATGAGCAGTTCTTC. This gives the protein CASSPGGGEDEQFF.

The DNA of the CDR3 is TGTGCCAGCAGACTTGATGGGGCTCGCGGCGAGCAGTACTTC. Amino acids: CASRLDGARGEQYF. The chain employs TRBV6-5 and TRBJ2-7, with a weak D call TRBD1 (5 bases). Germline lookup yields CDR1 MNHEY and CDR2 SVGAGI. V lost 6 bases and J lost 6, with 18 bases in between. CDR3 length: 14 amino acids.

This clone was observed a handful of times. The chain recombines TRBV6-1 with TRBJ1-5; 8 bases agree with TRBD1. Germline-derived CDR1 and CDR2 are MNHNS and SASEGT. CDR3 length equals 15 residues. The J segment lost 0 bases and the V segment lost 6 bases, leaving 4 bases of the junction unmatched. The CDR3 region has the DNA TGTGCCAGCAGCCGCGGACAGGGTAGCAATCAGCCCCAGCATTTT. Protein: CASSRGQGSNQPQHF.

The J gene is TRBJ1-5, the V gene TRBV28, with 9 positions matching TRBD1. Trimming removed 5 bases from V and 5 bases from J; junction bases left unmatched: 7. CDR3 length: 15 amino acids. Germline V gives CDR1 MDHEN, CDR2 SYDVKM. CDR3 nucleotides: TGTGCCAGCAGTCTGGACAGGGGCGGCTATCAGCCCCAGCATTTT. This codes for CASSLDRGGYQPQHF.

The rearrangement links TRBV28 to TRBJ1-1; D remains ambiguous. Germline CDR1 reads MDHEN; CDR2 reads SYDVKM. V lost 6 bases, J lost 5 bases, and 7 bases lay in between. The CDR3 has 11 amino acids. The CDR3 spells CASRFETEAFF. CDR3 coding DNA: TGTGCCAGCAGGTTTGAAACTGAAGCTTTCTTT.

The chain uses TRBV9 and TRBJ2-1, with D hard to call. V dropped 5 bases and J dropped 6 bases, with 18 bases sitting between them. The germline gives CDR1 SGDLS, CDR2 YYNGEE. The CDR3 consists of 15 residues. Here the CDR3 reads CASSAGSRVPNEQFF. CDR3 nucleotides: TGTGCCAGCAGTGCTGGTAGCAGAGTTCCCAATGAGCAGTTCTTC.